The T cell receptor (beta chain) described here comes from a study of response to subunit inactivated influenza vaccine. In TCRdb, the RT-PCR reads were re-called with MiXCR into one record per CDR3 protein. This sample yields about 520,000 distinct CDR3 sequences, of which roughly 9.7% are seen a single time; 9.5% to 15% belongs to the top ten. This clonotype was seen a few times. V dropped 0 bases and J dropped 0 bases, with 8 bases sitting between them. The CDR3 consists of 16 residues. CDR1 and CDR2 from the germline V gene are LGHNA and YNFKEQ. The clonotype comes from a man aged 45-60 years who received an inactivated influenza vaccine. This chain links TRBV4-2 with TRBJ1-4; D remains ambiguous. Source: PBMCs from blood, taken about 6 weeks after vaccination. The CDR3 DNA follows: TGTGCCAGCAGCCAAGATAGCCCTGCAACTAATGAAAAACTGTTTTTT. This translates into CASSQDSPATNEKLFF.